These 27 T cell receptor beta chains share one sample of origin, sequenced in a study of T cells in Graves' hyperthyroidism and ophthalmopathy. Authors of the study amplified TCR beta CDR3 regions from RNA transcripts. First-round RT-PCR targeting the TCR CDR3 was performed with the HTBI primer set. MiXCR was run by TCRdb on the multiplex PCR reads, yielding one entry per CDR3 protein. The sample has about 400,000 distinct CDR3 sequences, roughly an eighth seen once; the top ten hold 5.3%. Sequences were obtained from blood. These receptors all come from a woman younger than 30 with Graves' hyperthyroidism.

This clonotype was detected ten times or more. The chain links TRBV7-9 to TRBJ1-1; D ambiguous. The CDR3 runs to 15 residues. Trimming took off 1 base at V and 1 base at J, with 10 bases between the two ends. Per the germline V gene, CDR1 is SEHNR and CDR2 is FQNEAQ (reference sequence). The CDR3 coding sequence is TGTGCCAGCAGCTTAGGTGGGAGCGCGAACACTGAAGCTTTCTTT. This gives the protein CASSLGGSANTEAFF. The full variable domain, completed using reference TRBV7-9 and TRBJ1-1, is DTGVSQNPRHKITKRGQNVTFRCDPISEHNRLYWYRQTLGQGPEFLTYFQNEAQLEKSRLLSDRFSAERPKGSFSTLEIQRTEQGDSAMYLCASSLGGSANTEAFFGQGTRLTVV.

This clonotype was counted many times. The chain uses TRBV5-5 and TRBJ1-1; TRBD1 is a possible D gene (6 bases). This CDR3 region has 14 residues. The V end lost 0 bases, the J end lost 6 bases, and 12 bases lay between the germline ends. Germline values: CDR1 SGHKS, CDR2 YYEKEE (reference sequence). The CDR3 is CASSLEQGLSEAFF. CDR3 coding DNA: TGTGCCAGCAGCTTGGAACAGGGCCTCTCTGAAGCTTTCTTT.

This clonotype was seen a handful of times. V and J are TRBV9 and TRBJ2-1, with TRBD2 matching over 8 bases. V lost 3 bases to trimming and J lost 7 bases; unmatched junction nucleotides: 12. The CDR3 has 16 amino acids. CDR1 SGDLS and CDR2 YYNGEE come from the germline V gene. The chain's CDR3 is CASSAQGIAGSNEQFF. DNA for the CDR3: TGTGCCAGCAGCGCTCAGGGGATAGCGGGATCGAATGAGCAGTTCTTC.

This clonotype occurred many times. The chain combines TRBV11-1 with TRBJ1-4; unclear D gene. The CDR3 sequence is 13 residues long. Germline V gives CDR1 SGHAT, CDR2 FQDESV (reference sequence). The V end was cut by 4 bases, the J end by 4 bases, with 7 bases between. The CDR3 DNA is TGTGCCAGCAGCTGGACTGGTAATGAAAAACTGTTTTTT. This sequence encodes CASSWTGNEKLFF.

This clonotype has a count of ten or more. The V gene is TRBV9, the J gene TRBJ2-7, with TRBD1 identical over 9 bases. The CDR3 spans 14 residues. CDR1 and CDR2 (germline): SGDLS, YYNGEE. The ends lost 3 bases at V and 2 bases at J; junction bases unmatched: 3. CDR3 in amino acids: CASSAGQGTYEQYF. DNA for the CDR3: TGTGCCAGCAGCGCGGGACAGGGAACCTACGAGCAGTACTTC.

This chain uses TRBV24-1 with TRBJ2-3; TRBD2 agrees at 7 bases. The CDR3 runs 15 residues. CDR1 KGHDR and CDR2 SFDVKD come from the germline V gene. Trimming cost V 1 base and J 2 bases; bases outside gene matches: 2. The CDR3 reads CATSDLRDYTDTQYF. As DNA, the CDR3 is TGTGCCACCAGTGATTTAAGGGACTACACAGATACGCAGTATTTT.

At least ten counts were recorded for this clonotype. The V and J genes are TRBV12-3 or TRBV12-4 and TRBJ2-1, with D unresolved. CDR3 length: 14 amino acids. The V gene lost 6 bases and the J gene lost 7 bases, with 16 bases spanning the gap. The CDR3 bases are TGTGCCAGCAGACCACCCTGGACGGCGAATGAGCAGTTCTTC. Translated, it gives CASRPPWTANEQFF.

Ten or more counts support this clonotype. This rearrangement joins TRBV20-1 to TRBJ1-1; no clear D gene. Germline assignment: CDR1 DFQATT and CDR2 SNEGSKA (reference sequence). V lost 0 bases and J lost 0, with 8 bases in between. This CDR3 comprises 14 residues. As DNA, the CDR3 is TGCAGTGCTAGAGAACTGTTATTGAACACTGAAGCTTTCTTT. Translation gives CSARELLLNTEAFF.

This clonotype was recorded at least ten times. V gene TRBV5-6 combines with J gene TRBJ1-5, with D possibly being TRBD1 (5 bases). CDR1 is SGHDT and CDR2 is YYEEEE in the germline V gene. Trimming shortened V by 4 bases and J by 2 bases, and 10 bases separated the two germline ends. This CDR3 is 14 amino acids long. DNA of the CDR3: TGTGCCAGCAGCCGAGGGGCAGGCAATCAGCCCCAGCATTTT. Its translation is CASSRGAGNQPQHF.

Points on this clonotype: This may arise from a read error, as a much more abundant clone is one base away. V is TRBV11-2 and J is TRBJ2-7; possible D gene TRBD2, 5 bases. Germline V gene lookup returns CDR1 SGHAT and CDR2 FQNNGV. This CDR3 contains 14 residues. CDR3 residues: CASNLAPGSYEQYF. The CDR3 DNA reads TGTGCCAGCAACTTAGCTCCGGGGTCCTACGAGCAGTACTTC. The full variable domain, its missing parts supplied by reference TRBV11-2 and TRBJ2-7, is EAGVAQSPRYKIIEKRQSVAFWCNPISGHATLYWYQQILGQGPKLLIQFQNNGVVDDSQLPKDRFSAERLKGVDSTLKIQPAKLEDSAVYLCASNLAPGSYEQYFGPGTRLTVT.

This sequence joins TRBV7-2 and TRBJ2-1, with D possibly matching TRBD2 (6 bases). Trimming pared 1 base from V and 5 bases from J, leaving 12 bases between. Germline loops: CDR1 SGHTA, CDR2 FQGNSA. The CDR3 contains 15 residues. The CDR3 spells CASSLVGGQNNEQFF. The CDR3 DNA reads TGTGCCAGCAGCTTAGTAGGAGGGCAGAACAATGAGCAGTTCTTC. Complete variable domain (other parts from reference TRBV7-2 and TRBJ2-1): GAGVSQSPSNKVTEKGKDVELRCDPISGHTALYWYRQSLGQGLEFLIYFQGNSAPDKSGLPSDRFSAERTGGSVSTLTIQRTQQEDSAVYLCASSLVGGQNNEQFFGPGTRLTVL.

Ten or more counts support this clonotype. The CDR3 protein is CASRWMEVYNEQFF. The CDR3 DNA follows: TGCGCCAGCAGGTGGATGGAGGTGTACAATGAGCAGTTCTTC. This chain joins TRBV5-1 and TRBJ2-1; a possible D gene is TRBD2 (5 bases). Per the germline V gene, CDR1 is SGHRS and CDR2 is YFSETQ. V gave up 5 bases and J gave up 4 bases, with 13 bases separating them. CDR3 length: 14 residues.

In this sample, this clonotype turned up a few times. The J gene is TRBJ1-2, the V gene TRBV30; 7 nucleotides agree with TRBD1. This CDR3 contains 12 residues. Germline V lookup: CDR1 GTSNPN, CDR2 SVGIG (reference sequence). Trimming cost V 5 bases and J 5 bases; bases outside gene matches: 5. This CDR3 reads CAWEPGGYGYTF. Written as DNA, the CDR3 is TGTGCCTGGGAGCCAGGGGGATATGGCTACACCTTC.

This clonotype was detected many times. The chain carries TRBV5-1 and TRBJ1-4; tentatively, D is TRBD1 (5 bases). Trimming took 4 bases from V and 4 from J, leaving 11 bases between them. The CDR3 loop spans 14 amino acids. CDR1 is SGHRS, CDR2 YFSETQ, per germline. CDR3 region: CASSEGRLNEKLFF. In DNA, the CDR3 is TGCGCCAGCAGCGAGGGACGGCTTAATGAAAAACTGTTTTTT.

There are many counts of this clonotype. The genes are TRBV28 and TRBJ2-7; perhaps TRBD1 as D (6 bases). Germline CDR1 and CDR2: MDHEN and SYDVKM. V dropped 6 bases and J dropped 1 base, with 16 bases sitting between them. This CDR3 spans 15 amino acids. CDR3: CASSQGHSLSYEQYF. CDR3 nucleotide sequence: TGTGCCAGCAGCCAGGGACACTCCCTTTCCTACGAGCAGTACTTC.

The table lists this clonotype with many counts. This chain links TRBV6-2 or TRBV6-3 with TRBJ2-7; 10 nucleotides line up with TRBD2. The junction had 7 bases not matched to a gene; V was cut back by 5 bases and J by 3 bases. Germline CDR1 MNHEY, CDR2 SVGEGT. The CDR3 spans 15 residues. The CDR3 is CASSPSSGSLYEQYF. CDR3 nucleotides: TGTGCCAGCAGTCCTTCTAGCGGGAGCCTCTACGAGCAGTACTTC.

The V and J genes are TRBV7-8 and TRBJ1-2; D is undetermined. Germline lookup yields CDR1 SGHVS and CDR2 FQNEAQ. V was cut by 6 bases and J by 8 bases, with 16 bases left in between. This CDR3 has 13 amino acids. The CDR3 sequence: CASSEVFNLGYTF. In DNA, the CDR3 is TGTGCCAGCAGTGAAGTTTTCAACTTAGGCTACACCTTC.

The table lists this clonotype with a few counts. This rearrangement joins TRBV6-1 to TRBJ1-1; D not resolved. CDR1 is MNHNS, CDR2 SASEGT, per germline. The V gene lost 2 bases and the J gene lost 4 bases, with 11 bases spanning the gap. This CDR3 contains 14 residues. CDR3 DNA sequence: TGTGCCAGCAGTGAATATCGAACGGGCACTGAAGCTTTCTTT. Its protein is CASSEYRTGTEAFF.

The chain has TRBV18 and TRBJ2-6, with D possibly TRBD1 on 5 matching bases. V lost 1 base, J lost 4 bases, and 8 bases lay in between. The CDR3 is 15 amino acids. Germline assignment: CDR1 KGHSH and CDR2 LQKENI. The CDR3 DNA follows: TGTGCCAGCTCACCACAGGGGAACGGGGCCAACGTCCTGACTTTC. Its translation is CASSPQGNGANVLTF. Based on the CDR3 plus reference TRBV18 and TRBJ2-6, the full variable domain is NAGVMQNPRHLVRRRGQEARLRCSPMKGHSHVYWYRQLPEEGLKFMVYLQKENIIDESGMPKERFSAEFPKEGPSILRIQQVVRGDSAAYFCASSPQGNGANVLTFGAGSRLTVL.

Many counts were recorded for this clonotype. V gene TRBV20-1 combines with J gene TRBJ2-7; 8 bases are shared with TRBD2. The CDR3 is 14 amino acids. The J segment lost 6 bases and the V segment lost 6 bases, leaving 13 bases of the junction unmatched. The germline V gene has CDR1 DFQATT and CDR2 SNEGSKA (reference sequence). CDR3 sequence (DNA): TGCAGTGCCCCGCCTGTTAGCGGGAAAGTCGAGCAGTACTTC. This codes for CSAPPVSGKVEQYF.

In this sample, this clonotype turned up a few times. This chain links TRBV15 with TRBJ2-3; D not resolved. The CDR3 spans 15 residues. V was trimmed by 0 bases and J by 8 bases, leaving 15 bases between them. In germline, CDR1 is LNHNV, CDR2 YYDKDF (reference sequence). The CDR3 here is CATSRDTSSLSTQYF. DNA of the CDR3: TGTGCCACCAGCAGAGACACCTCCTCCCTCAGTACGCAGTATTTT.

The table lists this clonotype with a few counts. The V and J genes are TRBV6-1 and TRBJ2-1, with TRBD2 matching over 8 bases. Trimming took 2 bases from V and 2 from J; bases not matched to a gene: 5. CDR3 length equals 16 residues. The germline V gene has CDR1 MNHNS and CDR2 SASEGT. The CDR3: CASSEIAGSTYNEQFF. The CDR3 nucleotides read TGTGCCAGCAGTGAAATAGCGGGAAGTACCTACAATGAGCAGTTCTTC.

This clonotype was seen many times. This rearrangement joins TRBV5-1 to TRBJ1-1; maybe TRBD1 (5 bases). Germline V gives CDR1 SGHRS, CDR2 YFSETQ. Trimming pared 3 bases from V and 0 bases from J, leaving 12 bases between. CDR3 length: 15 residues. DNA of the CDR3: TGCGCCAGCAGCTCCCTCGCAGGGTTGAACACTGAAGCTTTCTTT. Its protein is CASSSLAGLNTEAFF.

The chain joins TRBV12-3 or TRBV12-4 to TRBJ2-7, with D perhaps TRBD2 (5 bases). The V gene lost 2 bases and the J gene lost 3 bases, with 11 bases spanning the gap. CDR3 length equals 14 residues. CDR3 in amino acids: CASSLNSGIYEQYF. The CDR3 nucleotides read TGTGCCAGCAGTTTAAATTCGGGGATCTACGAGCAGTACTTC.

This clonotype was counted many times. The chain has TRBV7-2 and TRBJ2-3; D unclear. With 3 bases removed from V and 0 bases from J, the gap between germline ends came to 7 bases. CDR1 SGHTA and CDR2 FQGNSA come from the germline V gene. The CDR3 totals 14 residues. The CDR3 nucleotides are TGTGCCAGCAGCTTCGGATTTAGCACAGATACGCAGTATTTT. Translated, it gives CASSFGFSTDTQYF.

V gene TRBV25-1 combines with J gene TRBJ1-2, with D possibly matching TRBD1 (6 bases). Germline CDR1 reads MGHDK; CDR2 reads SYGVNS. This CDR3 contains 14 residues. Trimming removed 2 bases at V and 2 bases at J, with 9 bases between. The DNA of the CDR3 is TGTGCCAGCAGTGAACCCGGACAGAACTATGGCTACACCTTC. It yields the protein CASSEPGQNYGYTF.

In its sample, this clonotype was seen a few times. The rearrangement links TRBV10-3 to TRBJ2-1; D is ambiguous. CDR3 length: 12 amino acids. CDR1 and CDR2 from the germline V gene are ENHRY and SYGVKD. Trimming removed 3 bases at V and 8 bases at J, with 8 bases between. DNA of the CDR3: TGTGCCATCAGTGATTTTGGCTATGAGCAGTTCTTC. Amino acid sequence: CAISDFGYEQFF.